This T cell receptor (beta chain) was captured in a study of blood T cell repertoires in COVID-19. Study-level information: Nucleic acid was either cDNA or gDNA, and it came from T cells, B-cell-depleted T cells, or PBMCs.

Assay used: immunoSEQ multiplex PCR; TCRdb lists only in-frame clones, some missing. The top ten hold less than 6% of the sample, which has approximately 360,000 clones, roughly 87% seen once. The V and J ends lost 4 bases and 8 bases respectively, with 24 bases between them. CDR1 is SGHDT, CDR2 YYEEEE, per germline. CDR3 length equals 16 residues. J is TRBJ1-2 and V is TRBV5-6; no clear D. Sequencing input: PBMCs or T cells enriched from blood (not recorded which). The clonotype comes from a woman between 50 and 59 years old who had recovered from COVID-19. CDR3 protein: CASSAFGKAELEGYTF. The CDR3 DNA is TGTGCCAGCAGCGCCTTCGGAAAGGCAGAGTTGGAGGGCTACACCTTC.